A single T cell receptor (beta chain) is shown here with its context. The CDR3 length is 14 residues. Germline V lookup: CDR1 MDHEN, CDR2 SYDVKM. Trimming shortened V by 5 bases and J by 2 bases, and 13 bases separated the two germline ends. The repertoire was sequenced with immunoSEQ multiplex PCR; TCRdb's copy has only in-frame clones and lacks some. The data contain just over 2,000,000 clones, 95% of them singletons. The entry originates in a study of shared clonotypes between healthy human individuals. The TCR comes from a man aged 18 to 29 in good health. Input material: naive CD4+ T cells sorted from blood. As to subset: CD45RA+ positively selected. The chain joins TRBV28 to TRBJ2-7; the D is unclear. CDR3 coding DNA: TGTGCCAGCAGTCCAATCCCTAGAACCTACGAGCAGTACTTC. This sequence encodes CASSPIPRTYEQYF.